This T cell receptor (beta chain) appears in the sequencing data of a study of Graves' ophthalmopathy and Graves' hyperthyroidism. Active ophthalmopathy (CAS at least 3, NOSPECS at least 4), lasting under 3 months. Diagnosis relied on clinical symptoms, serum thyroxine, TRAb, thyroid ultrasound and orbital computed tomography. The PBMCs were taken from approximately 9.7 ml of fresh peripheral blood. The CDR3 totals 16 residues. V lost 4 bases and J lost 3; bases outside the gene matches: 12. Per germline, CDR1 SGHRS and CDR2 YFSETQ. Ten or more counts support this clonotype. Its matching antigen is unknown. Study outcomes and limitations: A classifier, a 13-signature model, separated ophthalmopathy from stable hyperthyroidism with approximately 87% sensitivity and 75% to 82% specificity.

RNA transcripts yielded amplified TCR beta CDR3 regions. An opening RT-PCR round employed HTBI primers and preceded a second-round multiplex PCR. MiXCR, applied by TCRdb to the multiplex PCR reads, yields one record per CDR3 protein. The data hold 450,000 or so distinct CDR3 sequences, with about 15% observed a single time. This TCR was sampled from a woman in her 30s with Graves' ophthalmopathy. Material: blood. The chain couples TRBV5-1 to TRBJ2-7, with 8 positions matching TRBD2. CDR3 sequence (DNA): TGCGCCAGCAGCCCGTCGGGCGGGGGGAATCTCTACGAGCAGTACTTC. Protein product: CASSPSGGGNLYEQYF.